This T cell receptor (beta chain) was retrieved from a study of blood T cell repertoires in COVID-19. For the study at large: COVID-19 samples from acute and convalescent phases originated in the United States, Italy and Spain. Nucleic acid was either cDNA or gDNA, and it came from T cells, B-cell-depleted T cells, or PBMCs.

Per the original data handling: Reference gene primer amplification yielded estimated nucleated cell counts. Assay: immunoSEQ multiplex PCR; the TCRdb copy retains only in-frame clones and omits some. That table gives V, J and clone size, and the DNA gave D and trimming. The sample lists around 250,000 clones, about four fifths seen once, with 1.5% in the top ten. J lost 4 bases, V lost 5 bases, and 6 bases had no gene match. Germline V gene lookup returns CDR1 SGHVS and CDR2 FQNEAQ. The CDR3 length is 15 residues. Material for sequencing was peripheral blood. This TCR was recovered from a woman aged 40 to 50 who had recovered from COVID-19. The V and J genes are TRBV7-8 and TRBJ1-3; the match to TRBD1 covers 9 bases. CDR3 region: CASSIQTGGGNTIYF. The CDR3 DNA reads as TGTGCCAGCAGCATCCAGACAGGGGGAGGAAACACCATATATTTT.